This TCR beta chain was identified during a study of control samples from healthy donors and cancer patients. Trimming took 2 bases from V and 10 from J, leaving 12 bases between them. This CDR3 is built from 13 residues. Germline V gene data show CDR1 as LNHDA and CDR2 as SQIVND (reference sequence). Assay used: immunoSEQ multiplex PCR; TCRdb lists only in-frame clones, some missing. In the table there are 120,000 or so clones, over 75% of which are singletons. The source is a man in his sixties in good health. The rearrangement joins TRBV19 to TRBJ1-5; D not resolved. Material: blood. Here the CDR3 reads CASSIIFREPQHF. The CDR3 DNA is TGTGCCAGTAGTATAATCTTTAGGGAACCCCAGCATTTT.